This T cell receptor beta chain was sequenced in a study of blood T cell repertoires in COVID-19. About the study: Researchers got acute and convalescent COVID-19 samples from the United States, Italy and Spain. PBMCs, B-cell-depleted T cells, or T cells provided the cDNA or gDNA that made up the material.

Per the original data handling: Estimation of nucleated cell counts relied on the amplification of reference gene primers. Assay: immunoSEQ multiplex PCR; the TCRdb copy retains only in-frame clones and omits some. V and J calls and clone size come straight from that table; D and trimming were deduced from the DNA. The table records about 300,000 clones, about 89% of them present only once. The TCR was taken from a middle-aged woman who had recovered from COVID-19. The material sequenced was peripheral blood.

The CDR3 is CASGLQGAREQYF. In DNA form, the CDR3 reads TGTGCTAGTGGTCTCCAGGGGGCTAGGGAGCAGTACTTC. V is TRBV12-5 and J is TRBJ2-7, with TRBD1 identical over 8 bases. The CDR3 is made up of 13 amino acids. The trim removed 5 bases at V and 7 bases at J, leaving 7 bases unmatched. The germline CDR1 and CDR2 sequences are LGHNT and FRNRAP.